The present entry profiles one T cell receptor (beta chain) with its context. Its antigen remains unidentified. The germline V gene has CDR1 MNHEY and CDR2 SVGAGI. V dropped 6 bases and J dropped 13; count of bases not matched to a gene: 6. The CDR3 has 10 amino acids. Measured with immunoSEQ multiplex PCR; TCRdb has only the in-frame clones, and not every one. In the table there are about 26,000 clones, approximately 90% of which are singletons. The data were taken from a study of OX40 agonist ivuxolimab in advanced cancers. Study details: Given to patients was ivuxolimab, an agonistic anti-OX40 (CD134) antibody.

Overall study findings and caveats: Normalized expansion of T-cell clones was also low for some nonresponders. Researchers report that CD8+ T cells had, on average, more expanded clones than CD4+. By week 6 at 0.1 to 3.0 mg/kg, blood CD4+ and CD8+ T cells had expanded clonally.

The specimen was CD4+ or CD8+ T cells sorted from blood, collected in a trial of the OX40 agonist ivuxolimab. This sequence was found in an adult with an advanced solid tumor such as melanoma, head and neck, liver or kidney cancer. J is TRBJ2-7 and V is TRBV6-5; 7 bases match TRBD1. CDR3 loop: CASRADREYF. CDR3 bases: TGTGCCAGCAGGGCCGACAGGGAATACTTC.